Listed below are T cell receptor beta chains from one sample, sequenced in a study of beta chain features in type 1 diabetes. Libraries were prepared by immunoSEQ multiplex PCR; TCRdb keeps only in-frame clonotypes and omits some of them. This table has roughly 280,000 clones, approximately 25% appearing once. Sequenced sample: naive CD4+ T cells from blood. These receptors all come from a woman aged 25 to 39 with type 1 diabetes. CDR3s include the opening cysteine and the closing phenylalanine or tryptophan. D genes are given only for firm matches. Rows give clone size only sometimes, using once, few, many, or a class for an expanded clone.

>.|TRBD1|TRBV29-1|TRBJ2-3
TGCAGCGTCCTCGATGCGGGACAGGGGAGGTCCACAGATACGCAGTATTTT
CSVLDAGQGRSTDTQYF
>.|TRBD2|TRBV4-1|TRBJ2-1
TGCGCCAGCAGCCATGGACTAGCGGGACGTGAGCAGTTCTTC
CASSHGLAGREQFF
>.|.|TRBV6-5|TRBJ1-2
TGTGCCAGCAGTTATACGGCAGGGGACTATGGCTACACCTTC
CASSYTAGDYGYTF
>few|TRBD1|TRBV4-2|TRBJ2-7
TGTGCCAGCAGCCAAGGACAGGGGCACGAGCAGTACTTC
CASSQGQGHEQYF
>few|TRBD1|TRBV7-9|TRBJ1-5
TGTGCCAGCAGCCATTCCGGACAGGTCGATCAGCCCCAGCATTTT
CASSHSGQVDQPQHF
>.|.|TRBV7-9|TRBJ1-2
TGTGCCAGCAGCTTAGACGGCGGAGGCTATGGCTACACCTTC
CASSLDGGGYGYTF
>.|.|TRBV5-1|TRBJ2-7
TGCGCCAGCAGCTTGACAAGCTACGAGCAGTACTTC
CASSLTSYEQYF
>.|TRBD2|TRBV9|TRBJ2-2
TGTGCCAGCAGCTCCTCCGGGACTAGCGTGGAGCTGTTTTTT
CASSSSGTSVELFF
>.|.|TRBV25-1|TRBJ1-2
TGTGCCAGCAGTGATTCTGGGGCCCTGAATGGCTACACCTTC
CASSDSGALNGYTF
>few|.|TRBV30|TRBJ1-5
TGTGCCTGGAGTGTACGGGGGAGCATCTATAGCAATCAGCCCCAGCATTTT
CAWSVRGSIYSNQPQHF
>few|.|TRBV30|TRBJ2-5
TGTGCCTGGAGTGTGTCGCGGAGTGGAGAGACCCAGTACTTC
CAWSVSRSGETQYF
>once|TRBD1|TRBV4-1|TRBJ2-3
TGCGCCAGCAGCCAACCCTACTTGGACAGGACTAGCACAGATACGCAGTATTTT
CASSQPYLDRTSTDTQYF
>few|TRBD1|TRBV29-1|TRBJ2-6
TGCAGCGGCCTAACCCGACAGGGCAACTCTGGGGCCAACGTCCTGACTTTC
CSGLTRQGNSGANVLTF
>.|.|TRBV30|TRBJ2-1
TGTGCCTGGAGTTACGTGGAAGGGGGGCAGTTCTTC
CAWSYVEGGQFF
>few|TRBD2|TRBV7-8|TRBJ2-7
TGTGCCAGCAGCCCCCCTTCAGGGAGGGGAGGCAACGAGCAGTACTTC
CASSPPSGRGGNEQYF
>few|.|TRBV15|TRBJ2-2
TGTGCCACGGTCCAACGAGTCGCGGCGGCCGCGAACACCGGGGAGCTGTTTTTT
CATVQRVAAAANTGELFF
>few|.|TRBV12-5|TRBJ2-1
TGTGCTAGTGGCCTCTTGGGGCCTTACAATGAGCAGTTCTTC
CASGLLGPYNEQFF
>.|.|TRBV7-6|TRBJ2-3
TGTGCCAGCGGACTTTCCCCTAGCACAGATACGCAGTATTTT
CASGLSPSTDTQYF
>.|.|TRBV30|TRBJ2-5
TGTGCCTGGAGTGTCGGTGAGACCCAGTACTTC
CAWSVGETQYF
>few|.|TRBV2|TRBJ1-2
TGTGCCCGCACCGGACAGCTTAACTATGGCTACACCTTC
CARTGQLNYGYTF
>.|TRBD2|TRBV4-1|TRBJ2-7
TGCGCCAGCAGCCAAGAGGCCCCGGGACTAGCGGGAGGCGAGCAGTACTTC
CASSQEAPGLAGGEQYF
>few|TRBD2|TRBV11-2|TRBJ2-3
TGTGCCAGCAGCCAGCGACTAGCGGGAGTGGCAGATACGCAGTATTTT
CASSQRLAGVADTQYF
>.|.|TRBV28|TRBJ2-1
TGTGCCAGTGGGGGGGAGCAGTTCTTC
CASGGEQFF
>few|.|TRBV10-3|TRBJ2-2
TGTGCCATCAGGCTGGACAAATTGGGCGGGGAGCTGTTTTTT
CAIRLDKLGGELFF
>.|TRBD2|TRBV29-1|TRBJ2-7
TGCAGCGCCGCCGGGACTAGCGGGATCTACGAGCAGTACTTC
CSAAGTSGIYEQYF